The 20 T cell receptor beta chains given below trace back to one sample, sequenced in a study of cytomegalovirus exposure and HLA in healthy donors. A multiplex PCR was run with 60 Vbeta primers and 13 Jbeta primers. TCRdb's table, derived via immunoSEQ multiplex PCR, lists solely in-frame clones and lacks some. This sample has approximately 100,000 clones, with under 80% found just once. Source material: PBMCs. The receptor set was obtained from a woman aged 45-60 years in good health and CMV-seropositive.

This clone was detected a few times. The rearrangement joins TRBV30 to TRBJ2-7, with D possibly being TRBD2 (6 bases). V was clipped by 4 bases and J by 3 bases, with 16 bases between them. This CDR3 is built from 14 residues. Germline V gene lookup returns CDR1 GTSNPN and CDR2 SVGIG (reference sequence). The CDR3 here is CAWTLGHGGYEQYF. DNA of the CDR3: TGTGCCTGGACTCTAGGACACGGGGGCTACGAGCAGTACTTC.

The CDR3 spells CASSTGTGSGNTGELFF. The CDR3 coding sequence is TGTGCCAGTAGTACCGGAACCGGGAGTGGAAACACCGGGGAGCTGTTTTTT. J is TRBJ2-2 and V is TRBV19, with D tentatively TRBD2 (6 bases). Per germline, CDR1 LNHDA and CDR2 SQIVND (reference sequence). The CDR3 covers 17 residues. V dropped 4 bases and J dropped 2 bases, with 17 bases sitting between them.

The V call is TRBV30, the J call TRBJ1-5; no reliable D call. This CDR3 region has 14 residues. Germline V gene data show CDR1 as GTSNPN and CDR2 as SVGIG (reference sequence). V was cut by 1 base and J by 2 bases, with 9 bases left in between. CDR3 protein: CAWSAEHGNQPQHF. The CDR3 bases are TGTGCCTGGAGTGCCGAACACGGCAATCAGCCCCAGCATTTT.

The CDR3: CASSALTVNTEAFF. For the CDR3, the DNA is TGTGCCAGCAGCGCCTTGACAGTTAACACTGAAGCTTTCTTT. The V call is TRBV7-2, the J call TRBJ1-1; TRBD1 might be the D (5 bases). V was clipped by 5 bases and J by 2 bases, with 12 bases between them. Germline V gives CDR1 SGHTA, CDR2 FQGNSA. The CDR3 contains 14 residues. Supplemented by reference TRBV7-2 and TRBJ1-1, the full variable domain reads GAGVSQSPSNKVTEKGKDVELRCDPISGHTALYWYRQSLGQGLEFLIYFQGNSAPDKSGLPSDRFSAERTGGSVSTLTIQRTQQEDSAVYLCASSALTVNTEAFFGQGTRLTVV.

This chain uses TRBV6-5 with TRBJ1-2; the match to TRBD1 covers 10 bases. Trimming at V came to 2 bases and at J to 8 bases, leaving 8 bases not matched to a gene. Germline values: CDR1 MNHEY, CDR2 SVGAGI. CDR3 length equals 15 residues. In DNA, the CDR3 is TGTGCCAGCAGTTACGACCCGGACAGGGGGTACGGCTACACCTTC. Encoded protein: CASSYDPDRGYGYTF.

The chain uses TRBV5-4 and TRBJ2-5; D not resolved. With 2 bases removed from V and 2 bases from J, the gap between germline ends came to 7 bases. CDR1 is SGHNT, CDR2 YYREEE, per germline (reference sequence). CDR3 length equals 13 residues. CDR3 nucleotides: TGTGCCAGCAGCTTCCAGGATCAAGAGACCCAGTACTTC. It yields the protein CASSFQDQETQYF.

This clone was observed a handful of times. V is TRBV7-9 and J is TRBJ1-1, with unresolved D. This CDR3 is built from 14 residues. Looked up from germline, CDR1 is SEHNR and CDR2 is FQNEAQ (reference sequence). Trimming removed 1 base at V and 1 base at J, with 7 bases between. This CDR3 is CASSLVAENTEAFF. Written as DNA, the CDR3 is TGTGCCAGCAGCTTAGTCGCGGAGAACACTGAAGCTTTCTTT.

The V and J genes are TRBV19 and TRBJ1-5; the D is unclear. There are 14 residues in the CDR3. Germline CDR1 LNHDA, CDR2 SQIVND (reference sequence). Trimming left V 6 bases short and J 3 bases short, with 12 bases between. CDR3 residues: CASREGNVNQPQHF. CDR3 nucleotide sequence: TGTGCCAGTAGGGAGGGTAATGTCAATCAGCCCCAGCATTTT.

This clone has only one observation. The chain couples TRBV4-2 to TRBJ2-1, with no clear D. CDR3 size: 15 residues. Germline V gene sequence: CDR1 LGHNA, CDR2 YNFKEQ. V dropped 0 bases and J dropped 5 bases, with 11 bases sitting between them. The CDR3 sequence: CASSQDHSPNNEQFF. CDR3 sequence (DNA): TGTGCCAGCAGCCAAGATCACAGCCCCAACAATGAGCAGTTCTTC.

The chain joins TRBV30 to TRBJ1-1; 10 bases map to TRBD1. The V and J ends lost 8 bases and 0 bases, in that order; junction bases with no gene match: 12. Germline CDR1 is GTSNPN and CDR2 is SVGIG (reference sequence). This CDR3 spans 16 amino acids. CDR3 sequence: CAVSVGQGTLNTEAFF. The CDR3 DNA is TGTGCCGTCAGTGTGGGACAGGGGACCTTGAACACTGAAGCTTTCTTT. Filled out from reference TRBV30 and TRBJ1-1, the complete variable domain reads SQTIHQWPATLVQPVGSPLSLECTVEGTSNPNLYWYRQAAGRGLQLLFYSVGIGQISSEVPQNLSASRPQDRQFILSSKKLLLSDSGFYLCAVSVGQGTLNTEAFFGQGTRLTVV.

The rearrangement joins TRBV5-1 to TRBJ2-7; 9 bases are a match to TRBD2. The CDR3 sequence is 16 residues long. Germline loops: CDR1 SGHRS, CDR2 YFSETQ. Trimming took 4 bases from V and 5 from J; bases not matched to a gene: 13. The CDR3 spells CASSPGGASGDHEQYF. The CDR3 DNA reads TGCGCCAGCAGCCCGGGGGGGGCTAGCGGGGACCACGAGCAGTACTTC.

This clone was seen more than once but under ten times. The chain couples TRBV5-1 to TRBJ1-5; D is undetermined. Germline V gene lookup returns CDR1 SGHRS and CDR2 YFSETQ. This CDR3 region has 16 residues. V was trimmed by 0 bases and J by 7 bases, leaving 17 bases between them. This chain's CDR3 is CASSLGAISGGQPQHF. As DNA, the CDR3 is TGCGCCAGCAGCTTGGGGGCCATAAGTGGAGGCCAGCCCCAGCATTTT.

The rearrangement joins TRBV29-1 to TRBJ2-7; TRBD2 is a possible D gene (7 bases). The CDR3 has 15 residues. Trimming pared 7 bases from V and 2 bases from J, leaving 21 bases between. The germline CDR1 and CDR2 sequences are SQVTM and ANQGSEA. The CDR3 nucleotides are TGCAGCGCCCGCCGGGGGGCCCTGGGCACCTACGAGCAGTACTTC. As protein: CSARRGALGTYEQYF.

Sample share makes this clone medium-sized (0.01 to 0.1%). The chain has TRBV6-1 and TRBJ1-4; 10 nucleotides line up with TRBD1. The CDR3 loop spans 13 amino acids. Germline V gene sequence: CDR1 MNHNS, CDR2 SASEGT. Germline trimming cut 8 bases from V and 5 bases from J; bases unmatched to any gene: 2. Here the CDR3 reads CASGTGENEKLFF. For the CDR3, the DNA is TGTGCCAGCGGGACAGGGGAGAATGAAAAACTGTTTTTT.

The chain joins TRBV4-1 to TRBJ1-5, with 7 positions matching TRBD1. Trimming took 0 bases from V and 2 from J; bases not matched to a gene: 7. In germline, CDR1 is MGHRA, CDR2 YSYEKL. The CDR3 covers 17 residues. CDR3 region: CASSQEVQGVGNQPQHF. CDR3 nucleotide sequence: TGCGCCAGCAGCCAAGAGGTCCAGGGGGTGGGCAATCAGCCCCAGCATTTT.

V usage is TRBV12-1 and J usage is TRBJ1-6; TRBD1, the table's D call, lacks a check against the DNA. TRBV12-1 is an annotated pseudogene. The CDR3 has 14 residues. CDR3 sequence (DNA): TGTGCCAGCAGCACCCGGGACAGGGAGGAACCCCTCCACTTT. It specifies CASSTRDREEPLHF.

The J gene is TRBJ1-4, the V gene TRBV28; no definite D call. The CDR3 is made up of 16 amino acids. Trimming removed 4 bases at V and 6 bases at J, with 18 bases between. CDR1 is MDHEN and CDR2 is SYDVKM in the germline V gene. The CDR3: CASSSKALAEDEKLFF. Here the CDR3 DNA reads TGTGCCAGCAGTTCCAAGGCCCTTGCAGAGGATGAAAAACTGTTTTTT.

The chain carries TRBV5-1 and TRBJ2-5; 7 bases map to TRBD1. The CDR3 is made up of 15 amino acids. Germline CDR1 reads SGHRS; CDR2 reads YFSETQ. The V and J ends lost 2 bases and 2 bases, in that order; junction bases with no gene match: 6. The CDR3 bases are TGCGCCAGCAGCTTAACCGGGACAGTGCAAGAGACCCAGTACTTC. Its translation is CASSLTGTVQETQYF.

This clone was found a few times. The CDR3 DNA reads TGTGCCAGCAGCTCAGGGGGCGAGGGAGAGACCCAGTACTTC. This gives the protein CASSSGGEGETQYF. The chain recombines TRBV7-6 with TRBJ2-5; 8 bases agree with TRBD1. The germline gives CDR1 SGHVS, CDR2 FNYEAQ. V trimming: 4 bases; J trimming: 4 bases; junction bases outside the gene matches: 5. This CDR3 is 14 amino acids long.

This chain uses TRBV5-1 with TRBJ1-6; TRBD1 aligns across 10 bases. The CDR3 extends over 16 amino acids. The V and J ends lost 4 bases and 5 bases, in that order; junction bases with no gene match: 6. CDR1 SGHRS and CDR2 YFSETQ come from the germline V gene. CDR3 protein: CASSVGTGEDNSPLHF. In DNA, the CDR3 is TGCGCCAGCAGCGTGGGGACAGGGGAAGATAATTCACCCCTCCACTTT.